This T cell receptor (beta chain) was profiled in a study of shared clonotypes between healthy human individuals. In regard to this clone: No antigen is known for it.

Here immunoSEQ multiplex PCR was the method, and the copy in TCRdb shows in-frame clones only, minus some. The sample includes about a million clones, approximately 72% of them seen just once. Study observations and caveats: Shared clonotypes across all four donors exceeded non-shared ones in generation probability.

Germline V lookup: CDR1 MNHEY, CDR2 SVGAGI. Germline trimming cut 2 bases from V and 10 bases from J; bases unmatched to any gene: 7. This CDR3 contains 14 residues. The receptor comes from a young man in good health. V usage is TRBV6-5 and J usage is TRBJ2-1; 8 bases agree with TRBD2. Sequencing input: memory CD4+ T cells sorted from blood. Subset of the sample: CD45RA-negative fraction. CDR3 sequence: CASSYGVSGMEQFF. CDR3 nucleotide sequence: TGTGCCAGCAGTTACGGGGTTAGCGGGATGGAGCAGTTCTTC.